The present entry profiles one TCR beta chain with its context. Germline V gives CDR1 GTSNPN, CDR2 SVGIG (reference sequence). The V end lost 2 bases, the J end lost 6 bases, and 13 bases lay between the germline ends. The CDR3 is 13 amino acids. The data were obtained in a study of blood T cell repertoires in COVID-19. Some clones are missing from TCRdb's copy, which holds only in-frame ones; the method was immunoSEQ multiplex PCR. The repertoire holds 300,000 to 400,000 clones, more than 85% seen once, with roughly 3.9% in the top ten. The study recruited people aged roughly 18 to 100 years across some 23 US areas.

This TCR derives from a woman between 25 and 40 years old who had been exposed to COVID-19. Sequenced input: PBMCs or T cells enriched from blood (not recorded which). J is TRBJ1-1 and V is TRBV30; D unclear. In DNA form, the CDR3 reads TGTGCCTGGAGTCCGAGGGCGGGCGCTGAAGCTTTCTTT. Its translation: CAWSPRAGAEAFF.